Reported below is one TCR beta chain. Its cognate antigen is unknown. These data come from a study of graft-versus-host responses after intestinal transplantation. Study observations and caveats: Graft-donor T cell macrochimerism in patients accompanied high graft-versus-host to host-versus-graft clonal ratios in allografts.

Trimming pared 0 bases from V and 4 bases from J, leaving 12 bases between. The germline V gene encodes CDR1 LNHDA and CDR2 SQIVND (reference sequence). The CDR3 covers 15 residues. Profiled with immunoSEQ multiplex PCR; TCRdb holds only in-frame clones, not every one. This table holds approximately 100,000 clones, about 83% found once. The sample was PBMCs, taken 255 days after intestinal transplant. The chain has TRBV19 and TRBJ1-1; no clear D gene. The receptor was derived from a human patient who received an intestinal transplant, so some T cells may come from the graft donor. In nucleotides, the CDR3 is TGTGCCAGTAGTATAGATAGCCTAACGGGCACTGAAGCTTTCTTT. This sequence encodes CASSIDSLTGTEAFF.